This T cell receptor beta chain was profiled in a study of T cells in Graves' hyperthyroidism and ophthalmopathy. Study information: Blood from the periphery was taken at initial diagnosis, before any treatment.

Diagnosis rested on symptoms, serum thyroxine and TRAb, thyroid ultrasound, and orbital computed tomography. Study findings and constraints: Ophthalmopathy got predicted by the model a median about six months before its onset. Appearing also in blood were most of the thyroid clonotypes expanded above 0.001.

This clonotype was detected ten times or more. Its cognate antigen is unknown. The CDR3 covers 15 residues. The V and J ends lost 4 bases and 8 bases, in that order; junction bases with no gene match: 9. CDR1 is SGHRS and CDR2 is YFSETQ in the germline V gene. The source material, RNA transcripts, was used to amplify TCR beta CDR3 regions. Initially, a first-round RT-PCR of the TCR CDR3 employed the HTBI primer set. Each CDR3 protein gets one entry after TCRdb re-called the multiplex PCR reads with MiXCR. This sample has around 690,000 distinct CDR3 sequences; about a fifth occur once, and the top ten carry roughly a third.

The source is a man younger than 40 with Graves' ophthalmopathy. The genes are TRBV5-1 and TRBJ2-1; 10 nucleotides align to TRBD2. Input material: blood. The CDR3 reads CASSLSGRKFDEQFF. The CDR3 DNA sequence: TGCGCCAGCAGCCTTAGCGGGAGGAAATTTGATGAGCAGTTCTTC. Variable domain in full (rest from reference TRBV5-1 and TRBJ2-1): KAGVTQTPRYLIKTRGQQVTLSCSPISGHRSVSWYQQTPGQGLQFLFEYFSETQRNKGNFPGRFSGRQFSNSRSEMNVSTLELGDSALYLCASSLSGRKFDEQFFGPGTRLTVL.